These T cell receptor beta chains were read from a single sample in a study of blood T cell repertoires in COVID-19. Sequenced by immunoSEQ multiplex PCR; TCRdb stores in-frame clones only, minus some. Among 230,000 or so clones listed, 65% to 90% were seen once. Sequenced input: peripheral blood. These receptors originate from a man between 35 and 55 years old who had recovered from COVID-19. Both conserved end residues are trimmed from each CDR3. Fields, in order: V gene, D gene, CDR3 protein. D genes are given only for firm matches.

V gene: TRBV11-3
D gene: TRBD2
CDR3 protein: ASSPSGGATDTQY

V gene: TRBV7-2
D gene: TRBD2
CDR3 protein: ASSILGAGITDTQY

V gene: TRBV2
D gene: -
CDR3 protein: ASSEGEDEKLF

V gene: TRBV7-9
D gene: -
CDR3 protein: ASSLVQGSSNEKLF

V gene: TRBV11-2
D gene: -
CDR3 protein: ASSLSGPGNTIY

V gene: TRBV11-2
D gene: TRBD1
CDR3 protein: ASSPVRGPKSEAF

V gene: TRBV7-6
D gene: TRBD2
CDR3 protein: ASSWGAGDTDEQF

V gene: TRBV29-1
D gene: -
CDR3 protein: SVGTQGSEQY

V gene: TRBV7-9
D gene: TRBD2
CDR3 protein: ASSPSSGPSYNEQF

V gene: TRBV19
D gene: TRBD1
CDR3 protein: ATGQGAHEQY

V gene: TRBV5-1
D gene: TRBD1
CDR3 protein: ASSPGTAQDTQY

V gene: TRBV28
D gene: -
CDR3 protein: ASSLQETQY